The next 14 T cell receptor beta chains were all read from a single sample in a study of TIL therapy for anti-PD-1-resistant metastatic lung cancer. Time point described: pre-treatment sample, taken before nivolumab and TIL therapy. The immunoSEQ assay was v3. The repertoire was sequenced with immunoSEQ multiplex PCR; TCRdb's copy has only in-frame clones and lacks some. The sample contains 16,000 or so clones, 65% to 75% of which appear only once. The material sequenced was blood, taken at baseline. The receptors originated from a person aged 25 to 79 with non-small cell lung cancer.

A few counts support this clone. The chain couples TRBV4-1 to TRBJ2-2; D perhaps matches TRBD2 (6 bases). Looked up from germline, CDR1 is MGHRA and CDR2 is YSYEKL. CDR3 length equals 14 residues. V was shortened by 7 bases and J by 6 bases, with 15 bases between the two germline ends. CDR3 in DNA: TGCGCCAGCACCCAGGCGGGGAGAGCCGGGGAGCTGTTTTTT. This codes for CASTQAGRAGELFF.

In DNA form, the CDR3 reads TGTGCCAGCAGCCTAAGGGGACAGGGGAACTATGGCTACACCTTC. It is translated as CASSLRGQGNYGYTF. The chain joins TRBV5-6 to TRBJ1-2; 10 positions agree with TRBD1. The length of the CDR3 is 15 residues. Germline V lookup: CDR1 SGHDT, CDR2 YYEEEE. V was clipped by 4 bases and J by 2 bases; unmatched bases: 5.

This clone was observed a few times. The chain is built from TRBV5-5 and TRBJ2-7; 7 bases align to TRBD1. The junction had 6 bases not matched to a gene; V was cut back by 3 bases and J by 0 bases. From germline, CDR1 is SGHKS and CDR2 YYEKEE (reference sequence). This CDR3 has 15 amino acids. CDR3 DNA: TGTGCCAGCAGCTATTACCGGGACAGCTCCTACGAGCAGTACTTC. It translates to CASSYYRDSSYEQYF.

V gene TRBV10-3 combines with J gene TRBJ2-1; 8 nucleotides agree with TRBD2. In germline, CDR1 is ENHRY, CDR2 SYGVKD. This CDR3 is built from 15 residues. J lost 7 bases, V lost 0 bases, and 5 bases had no gene match. This CDR3 reads CAISESSGGRNEQFF. The DNA of the CDR3 is TGTGCCATCAGTGAGTCGAGCGGGGGTAGAAATGAGCAGTTCTTC.

The chain couples TRBV25-1 to TRBJ2-7; 12 nucleotides align to TRBD2. The V gene's germline CDR1 is MGHDK and CDR2 SYGVNS. CDR3 length equals 17 residues. Trimming at V came to 2 bases and at J to 7 bases, leaving 12 bases not matched to a gene. Written as DNA, the CDR3 is TGTGCCAGCAGTGAAATCGGACTAGCGGGGATCTACGGGGAGCAGTACTTC. This translates into CASSEIGLAGIYGEQYF.

This clone was detected a few times. The DNA of the CDR3 is TGTGCCAGCAGTGCGACAGTCAACTATGGCTACACCTTC. Amino acid sequence: CASSATVNYGYTF. The V and J genes are TRBV6-1 and TRBJ1-2, with a tentative D call TRBD1 (5 bases). V shed 4 bases and J shed 2 bases, with 8 bases lying between them. Germline V lookup: CDR1 MNHNS, CDR2 SASEGT. The CDR3 is 13 amino acids.

The chain carries TRBV6-1 and TRBJ1-5; 7 nucleotides line up with TRBD1. Germline CDR1 MNHNS, CDR2 SASEGT. This CDR3 is built from 13 residues. J gave up 6 bases and V 6 bases, and 5 bases lay outside the gene matches. CDR3 residues: CASRAGQIQPQHF. In nucleotides, the CDR3 is TGTGCCAGCAGGGCGGGACAGATTCAGCCCCAGCATTTT.

J is TRBJ2-5 and V is TRBV5-1; 7 bases are shared with TRBD2. The CDR3 contains 14 residues. Germline assignment: CDR1 SGHRS and CDR2 YFSETQ. With V trimmed by 0 bases and J by 4 bases, 3 bases remained unmatched. The CDR3 is CASSLGLARETQYF. The CDR3 nucleotides read TGCGCCAGCAGCTTGGGACTAGCTCGAGAGACCCAGTACTTC.

The rearrangement uses TRBV10-2 and TRBJ2-5; D is tentatively TRBD1 or TRBD2 (5 bases each). Deletions cut 1 base from V and 5 bases from J, with 14 bases between. The CDR3 has 15 amino acids. Germline CDR1 WSHSY, CDR2 SAAADI. The CDR3 loop reads CASSEWDLGWETQYF. The CDR3 DNA reads as TGCGCCAGCAGTGAGTGGGACCTAGGATGGGAGACCCAGTACTTC.

This clone has just a few counts. The V gene is TRBV5-1, the J gene TRBJ1-1, with D unresolved. Germline values: CDR1 SGHRS, CDR2 YFSETQ. CDR3 length: 15 residues. The V end was cut by 0 bases, the J end by 4 bases, with 13 bases between. The CDR3 protein is CASSLGVRDGTEAFF. CDR3 coding DNA: TGCGCCAGCAGCTTGGGGGTTAGGGATGGCACTGAAGCTTTCTTT.

V gene TRBV21-1 combines with J gene TRBJ2-3; TRBD2 is taken as the D call from the table, unchecked against the DNA. TRBV21-1 is given as a pseudogene. CDR3 length: 17 amino acids. CDR3 nucleotide sequence: TGTGCCAGCAGCAAAGTGAAACTAGCGGCTTCAACAGATACGCAGTATTTT. Encoded protein: CASSKVKLAASTDTQYF.

The rearrangement joins TRBV5-7 to TRBJ1-4; D ambiguous. TRBV5-7 is flagged as an ORF with uncertain function. V dropped 4 bases and J dropped 1 base, with 17 bases sitting between them. The CDR3 has 17 amino acids. This CDR3 reads CASSHPAPTGTNEKLFF. CDR3 DNA sequence: TGTGCCAGCAGCCATCCGGCTCCGACGGGAACTAATGAAAAACTGTTTTTT.

V gene TRBV4-1 combines with J gene TRBJ2-7; D unclear. Germline-derived CDR1 and CDR2 are MGHRA and YSYEKL. V lost 6 bases, J lost 7 bases, and 13 bases lay in between. The length of the CDR3 is 12 residues. The chain's CDR3 is CASRGPHDEQYF. The CDR3, as DNA: TGCGCCAGCAGAGGCCCCCATGATGAGCAGTACTTC.

The chain combines TRBV5-5 with TRBJ2-7; 7 nucleotides align to TRBD1. This CDR3 spans 14 amino acids. Germline CDR1 SGHKS, CDR2 YYEKEE (reference sequence). Trimming took 3 bases from V and 2 from J; bases not matched to a gene: 5. The CDR3 region has the DNA TGTGCCAGCAGCTCCGGACAGGTCCCCTACGAGCAGTACTTC. Translating it yields CASSSGQVPYEQYF. Full variable domain (outside the CDR3, taken from reference TRBV5-5 and TRBJ2-7): DAGVTQSPTHLIKTRGQQVTLRCSPISGHKSVSWYQQVLGQGPQFIFQYYEKEERGRGNFPDRFSARQFPNYSSELNVNALLLGDSALYLCASSSGQVPYEQYFGPGTRLTVT.